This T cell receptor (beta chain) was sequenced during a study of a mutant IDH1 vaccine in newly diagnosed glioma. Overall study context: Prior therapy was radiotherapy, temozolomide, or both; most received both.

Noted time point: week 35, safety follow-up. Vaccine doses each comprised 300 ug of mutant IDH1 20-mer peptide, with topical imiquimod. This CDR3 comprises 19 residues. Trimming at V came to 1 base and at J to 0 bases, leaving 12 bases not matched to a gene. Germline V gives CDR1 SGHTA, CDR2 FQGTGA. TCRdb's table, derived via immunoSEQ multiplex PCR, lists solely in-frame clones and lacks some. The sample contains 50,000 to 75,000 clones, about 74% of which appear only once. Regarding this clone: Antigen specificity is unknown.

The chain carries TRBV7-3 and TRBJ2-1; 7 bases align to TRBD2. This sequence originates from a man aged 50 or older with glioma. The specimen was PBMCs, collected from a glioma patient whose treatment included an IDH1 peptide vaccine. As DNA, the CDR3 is TGTGCCAGCAGCTTAAATGCCCTAGGAGCGGGGATCTCCTACAATGAGCAGTTCTTC. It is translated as CASSLNALGAGISYNEQFF.